The 18 T cell receptor beta chains below were found in one sample sequenced in a study of identical twins. TCRdb analysed the 5' RACE reads with MiXCR anew, one entry per CDR3 protein. Of approximately 590,000 distinct CDR3 sequences listed, 9.6% are singletons. The same sample was also studied in work on yellow fever vaccine responses in identical twins.

The sample consisted of PBMCs. These receptors all come from a woman younger than 35 in good health.

This clonotype was recorded many times. The rearrangement uses TRBV5-1 and TRBJ1-1; no firm D call. The CDR3 is 18 amino acids. The germline gives CDR1 SGHRS, CDR2 YFSETQ. The V end was cut by 1 base, the J end by 0 bases, with 19 bases between. CDR3 loop: CASSLFAPGVSMNTEAFF. The CDR3 bases are TGCGCCAGCAGCTTGTTCGCCCCCGGGGTTTCAATGAACACTGAAGCTTTCTTT.

On this clonotype: This may arise from a read error, as a much more abundant clone is one base away. CDR3: CASWGFPGTGTQYF. DNA for the CDR3: TGTGCCAGCTGGGGTTTCCCTGGGACAGGTACGCAGTATTTT. The chain joins TRBV2 to TRBJ2-3; TRBD1 aligns across 8 bases. This CDR3 is 14 amino acids long. Germline loops: CDR1 SNHLY, CDR2 FYNNEI.

The chain employs TRBV7-8 and TRBJ2-1, with 7 nucleotides matching TRBD1. V dropped 5 bases and J dropped 7; count of bases not matched to a gene: 17. Germline-derived CDR1 and CDR2 are SGHVS and FQNEAQ. The CDR3 has 17 residues. Written as DNA, the CDR3 is TGTGCCAGCAGCCCCTCTTTTCGACAGGGATTGTTGAATGAGCAGTTCTTC. Translated: CASSPSFRQGLLNEQFF. Full variable domain (remainder filled in from reference TRBV7-8 and TRBJ2-1): GAGVSQSPRYKVAKRGQDVALRCDPISGHVSLFWYQQALGQGPEFLTYFQNEAQLDKSGLPSDRFFAERPEGSVSTLKIQRTQQEDSAVYLCASSPSFRQGLLNEQFFGPGTRLTVL.

This chain joins TRBV5-5 and TRBJ2-1; D may correspond to TRBD1 or TRBD2 (6 bases each). Germline CDR1 SGHKS, CDR2 YYEKEE (reference sequence). V was cut by 0 bases and J by 2 bases, with 18 bases left in between. This CDR3 has 18 residues. The DNA of the CDR3 is TGTGCCAGCAGCTTGGGGGCCGGGGGCGGAGGGCCCTACAATGAGCAGTTCTTC. Encoded protein: CASSLGAGGGGPYNEQFF.

This clonotype was recorded a few times. V usage is TRBV24-1 and J usage is TRBJ2-3, with D perhaps matching TRBD2 (6 bases). The CDR3 runs 14 residues. Germline V CDR1 and CDR2: KGHDR, SFDVKD. V was shortened by 4 bases and J by 2 bases, with 9 bases between the two germline ends. The CDR3, as DNA: TGTGCCACCAGTGACCTAGCGCACACAGATACGCAGTATTTT. This sequence encodes CATSDLAHTDTQYF.

The rearrangement joins TRBV18 to TRBJ2-1; 9 nucleotides match TRBD2. This CDR3 contains 16 residues. Germline loops: CDR1 KGHSH, CDR2 LQKENI. The junction had 4 bases not matched to a gene; V was cut back by 0 bases and J by 4 bases. In DNA, the CDR3 is TGTGCCAGCTCACCACCCTTAGCGGGGGCATACAATGAGCAGTTCTTC. Translated, it gives CASSPPLAGAYNEQFF.

This chain joins TRBV6-2 or TRBV6-3 and TRBJ2-1; D unclear. V lost 0 bases to trimming and J lost 6 bases, with 9 bases between them. Germline V gene lookup returns CDR1 MNHEY and CDR2 SVGEGT. This CDR3 spans 14 amino acids. CDR3 bases: TGTGCCAGCAGTTACTCGTCCGCGAGCAATGAGCAGTTCTTC. Protein product: CASSYSSASNEQFF.

For the CDR3, the DNA is TGTGCCATCGCCGGGACAGACGTCGTGGGGGCCAACGTCCTGACTTTC. Protein product: CAIAGTDVVGANVLTF. The genes are TRBV10-3 and TRBJ2-6; 7 bases map to TRBD1. The ends lost 8 bases at V and 4 bases at J; junction bases unmatched: 11. The CDR3 loop spans 16 amino acids. Germline V gives CDR1 ENHRY, CDR2 SYGVKD.

The rearrangement links TRBV7-2 to TRBJ1-6; possible D gene TRBD1, 6 bases. The CDR3 consists of 15 residues. Looked up from germline, CDR1 is SGHTA and CDR2 is FQGNSA. The V end was cut by 1 base, the J end by 4 bases, with 8 bases between. The CDR3 here is CASSLGQAYNSPLHF. CDR3 nucleotide sequence: TGTGCCAGCAGCTTAGGACAGGCGTATAATTCACCCCTCCACTTT.

This chain links TRBV6-2 or TRBV6-3 with TRBJ2-4; D tentatively reads TRBD1 or TRBD2 (5 bases each). Germline V gene lookup returns CDR1 MNHEY and CDR2 SVGEGT. This CDR3 is 14 amino acids long. Trimming took 6 bases from V and 9 from J, leaving 18 bases between them. For the CDR3, the DNA is TGTGCCAGCAGCTCTGTGGGACCGAGGACCATTCAGTACTTC. Its protein product is CASSSVGPRTIQYF.

This clonotype was seen more than once but under ten times. The chain recombines TRBV4-1 with TRBJ2-5; 8 positions agree with TRBD1. Trimming removed 1 base from V and 1 base from J; junction bases left unmatched: 8. This CDR3 is 17 amino acids long. The germline V gene has CDR1 MGHRA and CDR2 YSYEKL. CDR3 DNA: TGCGCCAGCAGCCAAGGGGCCCAGGGGGCGATCCAAGAGACCCAGTACTTC. It encodes CASSQGAQGAIQETQYF.

V usage is TRBV6-1 and J usage is TRBJ2-5, with 12 bases matching TRBD2. Germline V gene lookup returns CDR1 MNHNS and CDR2 SASEGT. CDR3 size: 15 residues. The V gene end was trimmed by 2 bases and the J gene end by 4 bases; junction bases not matched to a gene: 2. For the CDR3, the DNA is TGTGCCAGCAGTGAATTGACTAGCGGGGGAGAGACCCAGTACTTC. This sequence encodes CASSELTSGGETQYF.

In its sample, this clonotype was seen many times. The chain is built from TRBV12-3 or TRBV12-4 and TRBJ1-5; 10 bases are a match to TRBD1. CDR3 length equals 13 residues. Trimming at V came to 3 bases and at J to 7 bases, leaving 0 bases not matched to a gene. This CDR3 is CASSLDRGQPQHF. In nucleotides, the CDR3 is TGTGCCAGCAGTTTGGACAGGGGGCAGCCCCAGCATTTT.

V and J are TRBV12-5 and TRBJ2-7; D unresolved. This CDR3 has 13 amino acids. CDR1 and CDR2 from the germline V gene are LGHNT and FRNRAP. V lost 9 bases to trimming and J lost 5 bases, with 17 bases between them. This CDR3 reads CASAKDEFDEQYF. The CDR3 DNA reads as TGTGCTAGCGCTAAAGATGAGTTTGACGAGCAGTACTTC.

This clonotype occurred many times. The junction and the germline gene differ at one end; a read error may be behind it. The chain couples TRBV5-1 to TRBJ2-3; D is undetermined. The germline V gene has CDR1 SGHRS and CDR2 YFSETQ. CDR3 size: 15 residues. CDR3 loop: CASSLVGRSTDTQYF. CDR3 DNA: TGTGCCAGCAGTTTAGTCGGCAGGAGCACAGATACGCAGTATTTT.

The chain couples TRBV20-1 to TRBJ2-7; TRBD2 matches 8 bases. In germline, CDR1 is DFQATT, CDR2 SNEGSKA (reference sequence). The CDR3 has 15 amino acids. Germline trimming cut 0 bases from V and 5 bases from J; bases unmatched to any gene: 9. The CDR3 DNA sequence: TGCAGTGCTAGAGATCTTACGGGAGGGCCCCACGAGCAGTACTTC. Translating gives CSARDLTGGPHEQYF.

This clonotype was seen ten or more times. The chain is built from TRBV7-3 and TRBJ2-3; D is undetermined. This CDR3 has 13 residues. Germline values: CDR1 SGHTA, CDR2 FQGTGA. V was clipped by 5 bases and J by 4 bases, with 10 bases between them. Here the CDR3 DNA reads TGTGCCAGCAGCGCTAGGGTTTCAGATACGCAGTATTTT. Its translation is CASSARVSDTQYF.

There are a few counts of this clonotype. The rearrangement joins TRBV11-2 to TRBJ1-6; D call uncertain. This CDR3 has 13 amino acids. V lost 1 base and J lost 10, with 8 bases in between. Germline V gives CDR1 SGHAT, CDR2 FQNNGV. CDR3 residues: CASSLAGESPLHF. The CDR3 DNA reads as TGTGCCAGCAGCTTAGCGGGTGAATCACCCCTCCACTTT.